This T cell receptor beta chain was retrieved from a study of CD8+CD57+ T cells in acquired aplastic anemia. About the research overall: The study obtained an average of around 2.9 ug of DNA from sorted CD4+ and CD8+ cells. Healthy donors gave 11 million or so reads on average for CD4+ cells. Findings and caveats of the study: Patients did not significantly differ from controls in CD8+ Simpson's diversity. Under 35 was the count of CD8+ CDR3 sequences that patients shared with controls.

On this clonotype itself: No antigen is known for it.

Trimming removed 2 bases at V and 4 bases at J, with 11 bases between. This CDR3 comprises 13 residues. Germline lookup yields CDR1 DFQATT and CDR2 SNEGSKA (reference sequence). The template for TCR beta VDJ and CDR3 sequence profiling was genomic DNA. TCRdb reprocessed the reads via MiXCR and lists one record per CDR3 protein. The sample has tens of thousands of distinct CDR3 sequences; roughly 54% are singletons. This receptor was taken from a human donor in good health, serving as a control. The rearrangement joins TRBV20-1 to TRBJ1-2; no clear D. Material: sorted CD4+, CD8+, or CD8+CD57+ T cells (not recorded which) from PBMCs. This chain's CDR3 is CSARTESSYGYTF. The CDR3 region has the DNA TGCAGTGCTAGAACGGAGTCTAGCTATGGCTACACCTTC.